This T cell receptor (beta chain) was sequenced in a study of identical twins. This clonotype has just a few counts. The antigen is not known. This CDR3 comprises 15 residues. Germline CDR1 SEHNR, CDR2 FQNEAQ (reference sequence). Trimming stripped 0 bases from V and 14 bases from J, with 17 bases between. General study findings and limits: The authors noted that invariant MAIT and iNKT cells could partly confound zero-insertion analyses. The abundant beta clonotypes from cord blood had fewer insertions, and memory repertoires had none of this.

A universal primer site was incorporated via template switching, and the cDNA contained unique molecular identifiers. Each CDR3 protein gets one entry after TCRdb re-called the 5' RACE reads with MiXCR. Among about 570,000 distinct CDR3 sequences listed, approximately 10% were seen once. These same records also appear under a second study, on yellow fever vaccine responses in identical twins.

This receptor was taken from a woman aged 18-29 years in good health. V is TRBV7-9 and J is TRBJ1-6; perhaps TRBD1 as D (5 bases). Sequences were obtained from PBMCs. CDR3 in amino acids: CASSLAGAKRPTLHF. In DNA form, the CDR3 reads TGTGCCAGCAGCTTAGCTGGGGCCAAGCGCCCCACCCTCCACTTT.